This T cell receptor (beta chain) was observed in a study of blood T cell repertoires in COVID-19. Study as a whole: There were acute and convalescent COVID-19 samples, and they came from the United States, Italy and Spain. PBMCs, B-cell-depleted T cells, or T cells provided the cDNA or gDNA that made up the material.

This clone appeared a few times. The method was immunoSEQ multiplex PCR; TCRdb's version includes in-frame clones alone and lacks a portion of them. The table shows 95,000 or so clones, with more than 65% occurring only once. CDR1 MGHRA and CDR2 YSYEKL come from the germline V gene. V gave up 4 bases and J gave up 2 bases, with 11 bases separating them. The CDR3 is 14 amino acids. The chain uses TRBV4-1 and TRBJ1-2, with D perhaps TRBD1 (5 bases). The clonotype comes from an elderly man with active or convalescent COVID-19. The sample was peripheral blood. CDR3 region: CASSRPGWNYGYTF. Here the CDR3 DNA reads TGCGCCAGCAGCCGCCCAGGGTGGAACTATGGCTACACCTTC.